These T cell receptor beta chains were read from a single sample in a study of shared clonotypes between healthy human individuals. Clones were sequenced by immunoSEQ multiplex PCR, and TCRdb holds only the in-frame ones, with some missing. This sample has roughly 2.5 million clones, with more than 90% found just once. Sequenced: naive CD4+ T cells sorted from blood. The receptors derive from a young man in good health. Both conserved end residues are trimmed from each CDR3. Each record gives: clone size, V gene, CDR3 protein. Clone size, where shown, is once, few, many, or a class for clones that have expanded.

size: once
V: TRBV19
CDR3: ASSIRPAGEKLF

size: -
V: TRBV5-1
CDR3: ASSLSTGSSMNTEAF

size: -
V: TRBV27
CDR3: ASRDRGRTEAF

size: once
V: TRBV4-3
CDR3: ASSRDGNYGYT

size: -
V: TRBV18
CDR3: ASSPFKQGRGQPQH

size: -
V: TRBV7-8
CDR3: ASSLLTSAPASDEQY

size: -
V: TRBV11-3
CDR3: ASSLVGDTQY

size: -
V: TRBV6-6
CDR3: ASSYSGTGGYEQY

size: -
V: TRBV7-6
CDR3: ASSSTPGPNTEAF

size: -
V: TRBV4-1
CDR3: ASSQRTATRSYNSPLH

size: -
V: TRBV7-6
CDR3: ASSRTHQETQY

size: -
V: TRBV12-5
CDR3: ASAMEGGRNTEAF

size: -
V: TRBV5-1
CDR3: ASSLGQGADTQY

size: -
V: TRBV4-1
CDR3: ASSQGVSAWTPYEQY

size: -
V: TRBV6-4
CDR3: ASSDTGTTEAF

size: -
V: TRBV30
CDR3: AWSVRVTNEKLF

size: -
V: TRBV25-1
CDR3: ASSEPPGQGRIGQF

size: -
V: TRBV5-1
CDR3: ASSPGQGEYEQY

size: -
V: TRBV27
CDR3: ASSLYRAATGELF

size: -
V: TRBV5-1
CDR3: ASSLRFAASGSTDTQY

size: -
V: TRBV6-5
CDR3: ATQRSRRGDTQY

size: -
V: TRBV5-1
CDR3: ASSKSRQGALAGIPTSNEQF

size: -
V: TRBV30
CDR3: AWKKETGGTTGELF

size: -
V: TRBV30
CDR3: AWGRGYRGTETQY

size: -
V: TRBV9
CDR3: ASSLWGDSNQPQH

size: -
V: TRBV7-8
CDR3: ASSLSTQMEQF

size: -
V: TRBV4-1
CDR3: ASSQGTDTPYGYT

size: -
V: TRBV21-1
CDR3: ASSKAPGRDGIYNEQF

size: -
V: TRBV13
CDR3: ASSFNTGRGEQY

size: -
V: TRBV6-5
CDR3: ASSPWGLGNSPLH

size: -
V: TRBV7-2
CDR3: ASSSGTGRETQY

size: -
V: TRBV2
CDR3: ASSEARRARSGELF

size: few
V: TRBV2
CDR3: ASSEEGAQPQH

size: -
V: TRBV28
CDR3: ASSLSRGGADTQY

size: -
V: TRBV5-1
CDR3: ASSEKGGPRGEKLF

size: once
V: TRBV6-1
CDR3: ASRQMMNTEAF

size: -
V: TRBV6-4
CDR3: ASSKTGGHSGELF

size: -
V: TRBV7-9
CDR3: ASSLGARYEQY